This T cell receptor (beta chain) was retrieved from a study of blood T cell repertoires in COVID-19 (TCRdb year 2020). About the full investigation: Collaborator samples came from the United States, Italy and Spain and covered acute and convalescent phases of COVID-19. The material from the prospective study consisted of cDNA or gDNA derived from T cells, B-cell-depleted T cells, or PBMCs. Deeply sampled blood TCRbeta repertoires from subjects exposed to, actively infected with, or recovered from COVID-19 were included in the dataset. The repertoires were made available in a free public database intended to serve as a resource for research on the immune response to SARS-CoV-2. Samples were obtained from the ongoing ImmuneRACE study (first 160 participants) and from over 1,000 subjects provided by 6 global collaborators. The sample metadata nearly always contained a de-identified subject ID, COVID-19 status, age in years and sex. Where available, HLA class I and class II types were obtained from metadata supplied by the sample provider rather than from assay-based typing. What the work shows at the level of the full study, not this receptor alone: The quantity of clinical and demographic metadata differed by source and by participant and was supplied without curation.

The germline V gene (reference sequence) provides CDR1 SEHNR and CDR2 FQNEAQ. V is pared back by 2 bases and J by 3 bases, with 10 bases lying between the germline termini. The CDR3 has 14 amino acids, counting the end cysteine and phenylalanine. Solely the CDR3 DNA is kept, with 42 bases framed from the first base. This clone has only a few counts. What antigen it recognizes has not been identified. The input lacks base qualities; no much larger clone sits a single base away. A second Seattle source provided samples from volunteer blood donors who had recovered from COVID-19. The collaborating institutions used their own protocols to collect whole blood in K2EDTA tubes. Collaborator samples were shipped for TCRbeta analysis as frozen whole blood, isolated PBMCs, or DNA extracted from either sample type. TCRbeta CDR3 regions were amplified from genomic DNA by means of the immunoSEQ Assay, a bias-controlled multiplex PCR. As for the authors' bioinformatics: The number of nucleated cells in each sample was estimated from the amplification of reference gene primers within the assay. To quantify the absolute abundance of each unique TCRbeta CDR3 rearrangement, sequence reads were collapsed and filtered. For each sample, productive Simpson clonality was calculated as the square root of Simpson's diversity index over productive rearrangements. The source is immuneACCESS, and TCRdb retained only in-frame sequences with V and J called. Part of the clones is not carried over; for the studies checked, unresolved V genes explain less than half of this, and the remainder is unexplained. V, J and clone size are those of that table, while D and trimming were read from the DNA. This sample gives approximately 150,000 clones in total; roughly 90% of them show up just once. The ten biggest clones cover 3% to 4.5% of the sample.

This sequence was found in a woman between 55 and 75 years old who had recovered from COVID-19. The chain employs TRBV7-9 and TRBJ1-1, with the D gene call left open. The specimen was peripheral blood. The DNA sequence is TGTGCCAGCAGCTTAAGTACTAGACACACTGAAGCTTTCTTT. Translated, it reads CASSLSTRHTEAFF.